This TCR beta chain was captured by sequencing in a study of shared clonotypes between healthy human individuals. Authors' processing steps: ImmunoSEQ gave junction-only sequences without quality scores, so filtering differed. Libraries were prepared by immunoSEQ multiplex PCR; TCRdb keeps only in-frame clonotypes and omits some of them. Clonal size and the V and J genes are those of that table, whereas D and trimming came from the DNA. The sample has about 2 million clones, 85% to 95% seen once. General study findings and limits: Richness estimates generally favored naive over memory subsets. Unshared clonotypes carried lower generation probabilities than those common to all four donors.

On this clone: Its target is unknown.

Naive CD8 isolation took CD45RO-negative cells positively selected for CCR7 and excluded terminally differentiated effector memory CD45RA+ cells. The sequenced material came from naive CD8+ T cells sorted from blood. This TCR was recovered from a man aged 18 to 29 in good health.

CDR3 DNA sequence: TGTGCCAGCAGTTACGACGGAGGCTATGGCTACACCTTC. Residues: CASSYDGGYGYTF. V and J are TRBV27 and TRBJ1-2; D is unclear. The CDR3 has 13 residues. The V gene's germline CDR1 is MNHEY and CDR2 SMNVEV (reference sequence). Deletions cut 4 bases from V and 4 bases from J, with 10 bases between.